The 32 T cell receptor beta chains below come from one sample, sequenced in a study of memory CD4+ T cells and cytomegalovirus serostatus. Sequencing used immunoSEQ multiplex PCR; TCRdb keeps in-frame clones, though not all of them. The profile shows around 60,000 clones, approximately 71% of them singletons. The sort gate was single viable CD3+CD4+CD8-CD45RO+ cells for memory CD4+ T cells. The specimen sequenced was memory CD4+ T cells from blood. The receptor source for this set is an adult in good health and CMV-seronegative.

The chain employs TRBV5-1 and TRBJ2-3; D gene ambiguous. CDR1 is SGHRS and CDR2 is YFSETQ in the germline V gene. CDR3 length: 16 amino acids. Trimming removed 0 bases from V and 0 bases from J, with 11 bases in between. CDR3 bases: TGCGCCAGCAGCTTGGCTTCCCAGGCCAGCACAGATACGCAGTATTTT. Protein sequence: CASSLASQASTDTQYF.

The chain couples TRBV5-1 to TRBJ1-4, with 8 bases lining up with TRBD1. The CDR3 has 14 amino acids. Germline CDR1 SGHRS, CDR2 YFSETQ. V lost 3 bases, J lost 7 bases, and 5 bases stayed unmatched. The CDR3 DNA follows: TGCGCCAGCAGCTACACAGGGGGGGGTGAAAAACTGTTTTTT. Translated, it gives CASSYTGGGEKLFF.

This chain connects TRBV9 to TRBJ1-1; 9 bases map to TRBD1. CDR1 and CDR2 (germline): SGDLS, YYNGEE. The CDR3 has 16 amino acids. V gave up 0 bases and J gave up 2 bases; unmatched junction bases: 5. Here the CDR3 reads CASSVGDRVGNTEAFF. The CDR3 DNA reads TGTGCCAGCAGCGTAGGGGACAGGGTAGGTAACACTGAAGCTTTCTTT.

This chain joins TRBV18 and TRBJ1-1; D gene ambiguous. The CDR3 length is 14 residues. Germline loops: CDR1 KGHSH, CDR2 LQKENI. V lost 2 bases and J lost 2, with 9 bases in between. The DNA of the CDR3 is TGTGCCAGCTCACCAGCTTACTCTAACACTGAAGCTTTCTTT. Protein: CASSPAYSNTEAFF.

J is TRBJ2-7 and V is TRBV7-3; possible D gene TRBD1, 7 bases. Germline values: CDR1 SGHTA, CDR2 FQGTGA. V was shortened by 5 bases and J by 1 base, with 12 bases between the two germline ends. The CDR3 extends over 14 amino acids. CDR3: CASSPTGRSYEQYF. The CDR3 nucleotides are TGTGCCAGCAGCCCGACAGGGAGGTCCTACGAGCAGTACTTC.

The chain uses TRBV5-1 and TRBJ2-7; 7 bases line up with TRBD1. This CDR3 has 14 residues. J gave up 1 base and V 7 bases, and 8 bases lay outside the gene matches. CDR1 and CDR2 (germline): SGHRS, YFSETQ. The CDR3 region is CASRGTATSYEQYF. Written as DNA, the CDR3 is TGCGCCAGCCGAGGGACAGCTACGTCCTACGAGCAGTACTTC.

Worth noting for this clone: One end of the junction fails to match germline, which may point to a read error. This chain links TRBV7-7 with TRBJ1-3; D ambiguous. The CDR3 spans 15 residues. Looked up from germline, CDR1 is SSHAT and CDR2 is FNYEAQ (reference sequence). In nucleotides, the CDR3 is TGTGCTAGCAGCTTAGGGTCAGACTCTGGAAACACCATATATTTT. Amino acids: CASSLGSDSGNTIYF.

V and J are TRBV28 and TRBJ2-5; 13 bases map to TRBD2. Germline V CDR1 and CDR2: MDHEN, SYDVKM. V was pared by 3 bases and J by 2 bases, with 12 bases of the junction left unmatched. The CDR3 is 19 residues long. DNA of the CDR3: TGTGCCAGCAGTTTTGGAAAGCGGGGACTAGCGGGAACACAAGAGACCCAGTACTTC. As protein: CASSFGKRGLAGTQETQYF. Combining the CDR3 with reference TRBV28 and TRBJ2-5 gives the whole variable domain DVKVTQSSRYLVKRTGEKVFLECVQDMDHENMFWYRQDPGLGLRLIYFSYDVKMKEKGDIPEGYSVSREKKERFSLILESASTNQTSMYLCASSFGKRGLAGTQETQYFGPGTRLLVL.

The chain is built from TRBV5-4 and TRBJ2-1; 8 bases match TRBD2. Per germline, CDR1 SGHNT and CDR2 YYREEE (reference sequence). V was clipped by 0 bases and J by 6 bases; unmatched bases: 8. This CDR3 region has 16 residues. The CDR3 protein is CASSLASGGRGNEQFF. The CDR3 nucleotides are TGTGCCAGCAGCTTGGCCTCGGGAGGGCGGGGCAATGAGCAGTTCTTC.

As concerns this clone: Since a much larger clone is just one base distant, this may be a read error. Other DNA variants within this sample encode the same CDR3. The DNA of the CDR3 is TGTGCCTGGAGCCGGGATAGCAATCAGCCCCAGCATTTT. It yields the protein CAWSRDSNQPQHF. V usage is TRBV30 and J usage is TRBJ1-5, with D hard to call. Germline V gene lookup returns CDR1 GTSNPN and CDR2 SVGIG (reference sequence). The length of the CDR3 is 13 residues. The V and J ends lost 3 bases and 0 bases respectively, with 6 bases between them.

This chain connects TRBV9 to TRBJ1-2; D call uncertain. Trimming removed 0 bases at V and 4 bases at J, with 19 bases between. This CDR3 spans 17 amino acids. Germline CDR1 SGDLS, CDR2 YYNGEE. The CDR3 nucleotides are TGTGCCAGCAGCGTAGTTCGGGAGAGGATTATTCCCTATGGCTACACCTTC. Translated: CASSVVRERIIPYGYTF. The full variable domain, with the rest looked up from reference TRBV9 and TRBJ1-2, is DSGVTQTPKHLITATGQRVTLRCSPRSGDLSVYWYQQSLDQGLQFLIQYYNGEERAKGNILERFSAQQFPDLHSELNLSSLELGDSALYFCASSVVRERIIPYGYTFGSGTRLTVV.

This rearrangement joins TRBV5-5 to TRBJ1-5; 8 bases line up with TRBD1. Trimming took 2 bases from V and 5 from J; bases not matched to a gene: 9. CDR1 SGHKS and CDR2 YYEKEE come from the germline V gene (reference sequence). The CDR3 is made up of 16 amino acids. The CDR3 bases are TGTGCCAGCAGCTTTACAGGGGGGCCGAGTTATCAGCCCCAGCATTTT. Translating it yields CASSFTGGPSYQPQHF. The full variable domain, completed using reference TRBV5-5 and TRBJ1-5, is DAGVTQSPTHLIKTRGQQVTLRCSPISGHKSVSWYQQVLGQGPQFIFQYYEKEERGRGNFPDRFSARQFPNYSSELNVNALLLGDSALYLCASSFTGGPSYQPQHFGDGTRLSIL.

The table lists this clone with a few counts. The chain uses TRBV9 and TRBJ2-3; D is ambiguous. The germline gives CDR1 SGDLS, CDR2 YYNGEE. The V gene lost 0 bases and the J gene lost 4 bases, with 12 bases spanning the gap. The CDR3 consists of 15 residues. CDR3 nucleotide sequence: TGTGCCAGCAGCGTAGAGGCTAACGGCGCAGATACGCAGTATTTT. Amino acids: CASSVEANGADTQYF. Supplemented by reference TRBV9 and TRBJ2-3, the full variable domain reads DSGVTQTPKHLITATGQRVTLRCSPRSGDLSVYWYQQSLDQGLQFLIQYYNGEERAKGNILERFSAQQFPDLHSELNLSSLELGDSALYFCASSVEANGADTQYFGPGTRLTVL.

The chain is built from TRBV7-9 and TRBJ1-3; no clear D. In germline, CDR1 is SEHNR, CDR2 FQNEAQ (reference sequence). V lost 5 bases and J lost 3, with 11 bases in between. The CDR3 has 14 amino acids. CDR3 coding DNA: TGTGCCAGCAGCCGGACTGGGGTTGGAAACACCATATATTTT. Its translation is CASSRTGVGNTIYF.

The V and J genes are TRBV13 and TRBJ2-1; the match to TRBD2 covers 8 bases. After removal of 8 bases from V and 1 base from J, the junction contained 10 bases not matched to a gene. CDR1 is PRHDT, CDR2 FYEKMQ, per germline (reference sequence). The length of the CDR3 is 16 residues. CDR3 sequence reads: CASRGLGLGSYNEQFF. The CDR3 DNA follows: TGTGCCAGCCGCGGGTTGGGACTAGGATCCTACAATGAGCAGTTCTTC.

The gene calls are TRBV4-1 and TRBJ2-6; D uncertain. CDR1 MGHRA and CDR2 YSYEKL come from the germline V gene. The CDR3 consists of 18 residues. Trimming cost V 0 bases and J 1 base, with 13 bases left between them. This chain's CDR3 is CASSQEMVIGSGANVLTF. The CDR3 coding sequence is TGCGCCAGCAGCCAAGAAATGGTTATAGGGTCTGGGGCCAACGTCCTGACTTTC.

The V gene is TRBV9, the J gene TRBJ1-1, with 7 nucleotides matching TRBD1. The CDR3 contains 15 residues. CDR1 is SGDLS and CDR2 is YYNGEE in the germline V gene. J gave up 0 bases and V 4 bases, and 6 bases lay outside the gene matches. The CDR3 nucleotides are TGTGCCAGCAGCCCCCGAGGACAGGTGAACACTGAAGCTTTCTTT. Translating gives CASSPRGQVNTEAFF.

This clone has only one observation. This chain uses TRBV7-3 with TRBJ2-3, with 7 positions matching TRBD1. The CDR3 is 14 residues long. Germline values: CDR1 SGHTA, CDR2 FQGTGA. The J segment lost 1 base and the V segment lost 5 bases, leaving 3 bases of the junction unmatched. CDR3 coding DNA: TGTGCCAGCAGCCAGGGGGTAGGCACAGATACGCAGTATTTT. Translated, it gives CASSQGVGTDTQYF. Filled out from reference TRBV7-3 and TRBJ2-3, the complete variable domain reads GAGVSQTPSNKVTEKGKYVELRCDPISGHTALYWYRQSLGQGPEFLIYFQGTGAADDSGLPNDRFFAVRPEGSVSTLKIQRTERGDSAVYLCASSQGVGTDTQYFGPGTRLTVL.

The V call is TRBV11-3, the J call TRBJ2-2, with D uncertain. V lost 3 bases, J lost 7 bases, and 9 bases lay in between. CDR3 length: 13 residues. CDR1 and CDR2 from the germline V gene are SGHNT and YENEEA. The CDR3 region is CASSFSVVGELFF. CDR3 in DNA: TGTGCCAGCAGCTTCTCAGTGGTCGGGGAGCTGTTTTTT.

This sequence joins TRBV10-3 and TRBJ2-7, with 7 bases aligning to TRBD2. Trimming removed 4 bases from V and 4 bases from J; junction bases left unmatched: 7. This CDR3 spans 14 amino acids. Germline V gene data show CDR1 as ENHRY and CDR2 as SYGVKD. The CDR3 DNA is TGTGCCATCAGTGTGTCGCGGGAGCAGTACGAGCAGTACTTC. Amino acid sequence: CAISVSREQYEQYF.

The V gene is TRBV6-1, the J gene TRBJ1-5, with no clear D. In germline, CDR1 is MNHNS, CDR2 SASEGT. V was trimmed by 4 bases and J by 5 bases, leaving 9 bases between them. The CDR3 extends over 13 amino acids. CDR3 residues: CASSATRDQPQHF. In nucleotides, the CDR3 is TGTGCCAGCAGTGCGACCCGAGATCAGCCCCAGCATTTT.

This clone was recorded a few times. CDR3 bases: TGTGCCAGCAGCTTAGATAAGGGCAGGGTCCATGGCTACACCTTC. Translation: CASSLDKGRVHGYTF. The chain combines TRBV11-2 with TRBJ1-2; the D gene is possibly TRBD1 (5 bases). V lost 0 bases and J lost 6, with 14 bases in between. Per the germline V gene, CDR1 is SGHAT and CDR2 is FQNNGV. The CDR3 consists of 15 residues.

On this clone itself: Other DNA sequences of this sample code for an identical CDR3. The chain carries TRBV6-5 and TRBJ1-2, with 10 bases that match TRBD1. This CDR3 comprises 16 residues. V lost 2 bases to trimming and J lost 5 bases; unmatched junction nucleotides: 8. Germline assignment: CDR1 MNHEY and CDR2 SVGAGI. CDR3 bases: TGTGCCAGCAGTTACACTCGGACAGGGGGTGGATATGGCTACACCTTC. This codes for CASSYTRTGGGYGYTF.

Concerning this clone: The identical CDR3 is also encoded by other nucleotide sequences in the sample. The rearrangement links TRBV5-1 to TRBJ1-2; D is ambiguous. V lost 4 bases, J lost 2 bases, and 6 bases lay in between. Germline V CDR1 and CDR2: SGHRS, YFSETQ. The CDR3 has 12 residues. The CDR3 region is CASSPDNYGYTF. The CDR3 region has the DNA TGCGCCAGCAGCCCAGACAACTATGGCTACACCTTC.

V and J are TRBV2 and TRBJ1-6; TRBD1 matches at 10 bases. Unmatched junction bases numbered 1, after V lost 4 bases and J lost 7 bases. This CDR3 has 14 residues. The germline V gene encodes CDR1 SNHLY and CDR2 FYNNEI. As DNA, the CDR3 is TGTGCCAGCAGTGGGACAGGGGGGAATTCACCCCTCCACTTT. This encodes CASSGTGGNSPLHF.

V gene TRBV7-2 combines with J gene TRBJ1-1; D is undetermined. The CDR3 is made up of 14 amino acids. CDR1 and CDR2 (germline): SGHTA, FQGNSA. Trimming shortened V by 0 bases and J by 1 base, and 6 bases separated the two germline ends. The CDR3 DNA follows: TGTGCCAGCAGCTTAGCACCGGCGAACACTGAAGCTTTCTTT. Encoded protein: CASSLAPANTEAFF.

This rearrangement joins TRBV7-2 to TRBJ1-5, with D possibly matching TRBD1 (5 bases). This CDR3 contains 13 residues. With 8 bases removed from V and 7 bases from J, the gap between germline ends came to 15 bases. The V gene's germline CDR1 is SGHTA and CDR2 FQGNSA. The CDR3 sequence is CASGGGLGQPQHF. The CDR3 DNA follows: TGTGCCAGCGGGGGAGGTCTGGGGCAGCCCCAGCATTTT.

The J gene is TRBJ2-7, the V gene TRBV14; D is possibly TRBD1 (5 bases). This CDR3 region has 14 residues. V was clipped by 1 base and J by 2 bases, with 9 bases between them. Germline V gene data show CDR1 as SGHDN and CDR2 as FVKESK. In nucleotides, the CDR3 is TGTGCCAGCAGCCAAGGCCCAGGGCCCTACGAGCAGTACTTC. Its translation is CASSQGPGPYEQYF.

The chain recombines TRBV28 with TRBJ1-2; D gene ambiguous. The V gene lost 6 bases and the J gene lost 6 bases, with 11 bases spanning the gap. CDR1 is MDHEN, CDR2 SYDVKM, per germline. CDR3 size: 12 residues. The CDR3 here is CASRERGNGYTF. The CDR3 DNA follows: TGTGCCAGCAGGGAGAGAGGTAATGGCTACACCTTC.

The chain has TRBV12-5 and TRBJ2-2; tentative D call: TRBD2 (5 bases). Germline V gene sequence: CDR1 LGHNT, CDR2 FRNRAP. CDR3 length: 12 amino acids. The V end was cut by 6 bases, the J end by 7 bases, with 9 bases between. CDR3 amino acids: CASGSGVGELFF. The CDR3 DNA is TGTGCTAGTGGCAGCGGCGTCGGGGAGCTGTTTTTT.

The chain recombines TRBV5-4 with TRBJ2-2; 10 bases line up with TRBD2. Germline trimming cut 3 bases from V and 1 base from J; bases unmatched to any gene: 3. In germline, CDR1 is SGHNT, CDR2 YYREEE (reference sequence). This CDR3 is 16 amino acids long. CDR3 bases: TGTGCCAGCAGCTCCTGGACTAGCGGGAACACCGGGGAGCTGTTTTTT. Its translation: CASSSWTSGNTGELFF.

The chain links TRBV10-3 to TRBJ1-2, with 12 bases aligning to TRBD1. This CDR3 has 14 amino acids. From germline, CDR1 is ENHRY and CDR2 SYGVKD. The trim removed 8 bases at V and 2 bases at J, leaving 3 bases unmatched. CDR3 amino acids: CAIGGQGANYGYTF. The CDR3 coding sequence is TGTGCCATCGGGGGACAGGGGGCAAACTATGGCTACACCTTC.